The next 11 T cell receptor beta chains were all read from a single sample in a study of regulatory T cells in long-lasting Graves disease. CDR3-region Arm-PCR and iRepertoire HTBI primers produced the TCR beta libraries. TCRdb redid the calling of the multiplex PCR reads with MiXCR, one entry per CDR3 protein. The data hold hundreds of thousands of distinct CDR3 sequences, with 18% observed a single time. Time point described: newly diagnosed GD, antithyroid drugs for less than 3 months. Extracted RNA from PBMCs served as the source of the TCR library. The sample consisted of peripheral blood mononuclear cells (PBMCs), taken at new diagnosis, from a patient treated with antithyroid drugs. The source of these receptors is a female donor with Graves disease.

This clonotype was seen ten or more times. The chain is built from TRBV5-1 and TRBJ2-3; D might be TRBD1 or TRBD2, each matching 5 bases. The germline gives CDR1 SGHRS, CDR2 YFSETQ. V lost 1 base to trimming and J lost 4 bases, with 13 bases between them. The CDR3 is 15 residues long. The CDR3 DNA is TGCGCCAGCAGCTTGCGGGGCGGAGATTCAGATACGCAGTATTTT. Its protein product is CASSLRGGDSDTQYF.

The table lists this clonotype with many counts. The chain links TRBV28 to TRBJ2-7, with 7 bases identical to TRBD1. This CDR3 is 15 amino acids long. Trimming at V came to 7 bases and at J to 0 bases, leaving 9 bases not matched to a gene. Germline-derived CDR1 and CDR2 are MDHEN and SYDVKM. The CDR3 DNA reads as TGTGCCAGCATACCCGGGACAGACAACTCCTACGAGCAGTACTTC. Translated: CASIPGTDNSYEQYF.

This clonotype has a handful of counts. One end of the junction is discordant with germline, which a read error may explain. The chain couples TRBV12-3 or TRBV12-4 to TRBJ2-1, with D perhaps being TRBD1 or TRBD2 (5 bases each). The CDR3 is 13 amino acids. The CDR3 region is CASSPGLGSKQSF. Written as DNA, the CDR3 is TGTGCCAGCAGTCCAGGGTTGGGGAGTAAGCAGTCCTTC.

The chain recombines TRBV19 with TRBJ1-1, with 7 bases matching TRBD1. Germline V gene data show CDR1 as LNHDA and CDR2 as SQIVND (reference sequence). Trimming cost V 5 bases and J 6 bases; bases outside gene matches: 9. The CDR3 has 14 residues. CDR3 sequence (DNA): TGTGCCAGTAGTCGACAGACAGGGAGGGCTGAAGCTTTCTTT. It translates to CASSRQTGRAEAFF.

With regard to this clonotype: With only one base between it and a far larger clone, this is likely a read error. This chain joins TRBV10-3 and TRBJ1-1; D ambiguous. The CDR3 has 15 residues. Germline V CDR1 and CDR2: ENHRY, SYGVKD. Trimming cost V 5 bases and J 5 bases, with 18 bases left between them. For the CDR3, the DNA is TGTGCCATCAGTTTATCCACAGTGTTGTCGACTGAAGCTTTCTTT. This gives the protein CAISLSTVLSTEAFF.

This clonotype occurred a few times. J is TRBJ2-1 and V is TRBV28; possibly TRBD1 or TRBD2 for D (5 bases each). This CDR3 has 14 residues. Per the germline V gene, CDR1 is MDHEN and CDR2 is SYDVKM. V was pared by 6 bases and J by 9 bases, with 18 bases between. CDR3 nucleotides: TGTGCCAGCAGCCCCCGGGGCTGGAGCACTGAGCAGTTCTTC. Its protein product is CASSPRGWSTEQFF.

As concerns this clonotype: Compared with germline, one end of the junction differs, possibly owing to a read error. The J gene is TRBJ2-7, the V gene TRBV6-4, with a tentative D call TRBD1 (5 bases). Germline V gene data show CDR1 as MRHNA and CDR2 as SNTAGT. The CDR3 consists of 15 residues. The CDR3 region has the DNA TGTGCCAGCAGTTACTCGCCCCAGGGTACCTACGAGCAGTACTTC. Amino acids: CASSYSPQGTYEQYF.

This clonotype was seen repeatedly, ten times or more. The chain links TRBV11-2 to TRBJ2-1, with no clear D. The germline CDR1 and CDR2 sequences are SGHAT and FQNNGV. The CDR3 sequence is 14 residues long. The V and J ends lost 3 bases and 9 bases respectively, with 15 bases between them. CDR3 region: CASSFLVSYGEQFF. Written as DNA, the CDR3 is TGTGCCAGCAGCTTTTTGGTTTCCTACGGTGAGCAGTTCTTC. Full variable domain (missing parts from reference TRBV11-2 and TRBJ2-1): EAGVAQSPRYKIIEKRQSVAFWCNPISGHATLYWYQQILGQGPKLLIQFQNNGVVDDSQLPKDRFSAERLKGVDSTLKIQPAKLEDSAVYLCASSFLVSYGEQFFGPGTRLTVL.

This clonotype was seen repeatedly, ten times or more. This chain links TRBV30 with TRBJ2-1; D gene ambiguous. The germline V and J ends were trimmed by 2 bases and 5 bases, with 10 bases remaining between them. The CDR3 has 13 residues. The V gene's germline CDR1 is GTSNPN and CDR2 SVGIG (reference sequence). This CDR3 is CAWSLEPDNEQFF. CDR3 DNA sequence: TGTGCCTGGAGTCTGGAGCCAGACAATGAGCAGTTCTTC. Complete variable domain (other parts from reference TRBV30 and TRBJ2-1): SQTIHQWPATLVQPVGSPLSLECTVEGTSNPNLYWYRQAAGRGLQLLFYSVGIGQISSEVPQNLSASRPQDRQFILSSKKLLLSDSGFYLCAWSLEPDNEQFFGPGTRLTVL.

There are many counts of this clonotype. V and J are TRBV19 and TRBJ2-1, with 12 nucleotides matching TRBD2. The CDR3 is 17 amino acids. J gave up 8 bases and V 6 bases, and 14 bases lay outside the gene matches. Germline assignment: CDR1 LNHDA and CDR2 SQIVND (reference sequence). The CDR3 loop is CASRASGRAQNSDEQFF. CDR3 in DNA: TGTGCCAGTAGGGCTAGCGGGAGGGCCCAGAATTCGGATGAGCAGTTCTTC.

This clonotype has at least ten counts. V is TRBV13 and J is TRBJ2-3, with 11 bases matching TRBD2. J was trimmed by 4 bases and V by 6 bases; bases with no gene match: 6. The CDR3 spans 15 residues. Per germline, CDR1 PRHDT and CDR2 FYEKMQ (reference sequence). CDR3 sequence reads: CASSLLAGDPDTQYF. The CDR3 region has the DNA TGTGCCAGCAGTCTACTAGCGGGAGATCCAGATACGCAGTATTTT. The full variable domain, completed using reference TRBV13 and TRBJ2-3, is AAGVIQSPRHLIKEKRETATLKCYPIPRHDTVYWYQQGPGQDPQFLISFYEKMQSDKGSIPDRFSAQQFSDYHSELNMSSLELGDSALYFCASSLLAGDPDTQYFGPGTRLTVL.